The source of this T cell receptor (beta chain) is a study of blood T cell repertoires in COVID-19 (TCRdb year 2020). As for the study more broadly: Samples covering the acute and convalescent phases of COVID-19 were provided by collaborators in the United States, Italy and Spain. The prospective study material was composed of cDNA or gDNA derived from T cells, B-cell-depleted T cells, or PBMCs. Deeply sampled blood TCRbeta repertoires from subjects exposed to, actively infected with, or recovered from COVID-19 were included in the dataset. A freely available public database, intended as a resource for researchers studying the immune response to SARS-CoV-2, is where the repertoires were released. The samples were drawn from two sources: the first 160 participants of the ongoing ImmuneRACE study, and some 1,300 subjects contributed by 6 global collaborators. Nearly every sample came with metadata listing a de-identified subject ID, COVID-19 status, age in years and sex. HLA class I and class II types, where available, came from metadata supplied by the sample provider rather than from assay-based typing. Study-wide findings and limitations: The quantity of clinical and demographic metadata differed by source and by participant and was supplied without curation.

As concerns this clone: Which antigen it targets is not known. Qualities for individual bases were not recorded, and no much larger clone is one base off.

The collaborating institutions used their own protocols to collect whole blood in K2EDTA tubes. Collaborator samples were shipped for TCRbeta analysis as frozen whole blood, isolated PBMCs, or DNA extracted from either sample type. V has 8 bases trimmed and J has 9 bases trimmed; junction bases matching no gene number 13. Measured from the cysteine to the phenylalanine, the CDR3 is 14 residues long. The kept DNA is CDR3 alone, 42 bases in frame from the first base. Via the germline V gene (reference sequence), CDR1 is LNHNV and CDR2 YYDKDF. TCRbeta CDR3 regions were amplified from genomic DNA using the immunoSEQ Assay, a bias-controlled multiplex PCR. The authors' analysis ran thus. Nucleated cell counts per sample were estimated from amplification of reference gene primers within the assay. Sequence reads were collapsed and filtered to measure the absolute abundance of every unique TCRbeta CDR3 rearrangement. For each sample, productive Simpson clonality was calculated as the square root of Simpson's diversity index over productive rearrangements. The table comes from immuneACCESS by way of TCRdb, which keeps in-frame sequences with V and J called. Part of the clones is missing from these tables; in studies checked, under half for an unresolved V gene and the rest for unknown reasons. The V and J calls and clone size are taken from that table; D and trimming were inferred from the DNA. The sample table contains 60,000 to 80,000 clones; only one count was recorded for 75% to 90% of them. The top ten clonotypes cover just under 0.6% of the sample.

Sequencing was performed on peripheral blood. This TCR was recovered from a man in his sixties with acute or convalescent COVID-19. This sequence uses TRBV15 and TRBJ2-1; 7 bases in the middle match TRBD2. The DNA reads as follows: TGTGCCACCTCCTCCATTTCGCGGGAGACTGAGCAGTTCTTC. Its protein is CATSSISRETEQFF.